The sequence of this T cell receptor (beta chain) was determined in a study of breast tumors, draining lymph nodes, adjacent tissues. Study-wide points: Tumor and nontumor repertoires were significantly more similar in luminal-like than in basal-like breast cancer. Findings are consistent with lymph node origin and intratumoral expansion of most tumor T cells.

The lymph nodes were axillary draining lymph nodes from breast cancer patients. This clonotype was counted ten times or more. Its antigen is unknown. TCRdb re-called the multiplex PCR reads with MiXCR, one entry per CDR3 protein. This table has approximately 120,000 distinct CDR3 sequences, about 20% appearing once. V lost 6 bases, J lost 3 bases, and 12 bases stayed unmatched. The CDR3 length is 15 residues. Germline V CDR1 and CDR2: SQVTM, ANQGSEA. The receptor was isolated from a female donor with breast cancer. Some clones in this sample may be carry-over from other donors' samples. Sequencing was performed on axillary lymph node tissue. V usage is TRBV29-1 and J usage is TRBJ2-3; 7 bases map to TRBD2. The CDR3 sequence: CSVNFLADNTDTQYF. DNA of the CDR3: TGCAGCGTGAACTTCCTAGCGGACAATACAGATACGCAGTATTTT.